This T cell receptor beta chain was recovered during a study of CD4 T cells in relation to SARS-CoV-2 and coronaviruses. Study-level information: ViraFEST: roughly ten-day antigen culture of PBMCs, then TCR beta CDR3 sequencing. Convalescent patients were 8 males and a handful of females; two were Hispanic.

Notes on this clone: Its specificity is unknown.

This CDR3 is built from 18 residues. In germline, CDR1 is SGHAT, CDR2 FQNNGV. Deletions cut 5 bases from V and 7 bases from J, with 27 bases between. 10^5 naive or memory CD4+ cells were cultured with CEF peptides for around eleven days. Sequencing was performed with immunoSEQ multiplex PCR; in TCRdb, only in-frame clones are kept and a portion is missing. The table has some 30,000 clones, about 76% seen once; the top ten hold 3.4%. This receptor was identified in an adult with COVID-19. Sequencing input: memory CD4+ T cells from PBMCs, cultured in vitro. The J gene is TRBJ1-3, the V gene TRBV11-2; D may be TRBD1 (6 bases). In DNA form, the CDR3 reads TGTGCCAGCAGCCCATTCCGACTAAACAGGGAATTAAGGAACACCATATATTTT. It translates to CASSPFRLNRELRNTIYF.